This T cell receptor (beta chain) was recorded in a study of T cell repertoires in cytomegalovirus infection. For the study at large: Public TCR beta signature analysis indicated the presence of both CMV infection and matching HLA type. Findings and caveats of the study: Carriers of CMV plus the relevant HLA were identified by cumulative public TCR beta family frequency. Clonotype analysis showed dominance of the ex vivo response by HLA-C-restricted CMV-specific TCR beta clonotypes.

One entry per CDR3 protein results from TCRdb running MiXCR on the reads. The data hold around 530,000 distinct CDR3 sequences, with around a quarter observed a single time. As regards this clonotype: The target antigen is unknown.

CDR3 length: 18 amino acids. CDR1 and CDR2 (germline): MNHNS, SASEGT. J lost 2 bases, V lost 5 bases, and 18 bases had no gene match. Sequencing was carried out using PBMCs. The clonotype comes from a human donor in good health (CMV status not recorded). Some clones in this sample may be carry-over from other donors' samples. The V call is TRBV6-1, the J call TRBJ2-7; the match to TRBD2 covers 7 bases. The CDR3 nucleotides are TGTGCCAGCAGTTCCCCCTGGAGTATTCGGGAGGCCCCCTACGAGCAGTACGTC. Its protein product is CASSSPWSIREAPYEQYV.